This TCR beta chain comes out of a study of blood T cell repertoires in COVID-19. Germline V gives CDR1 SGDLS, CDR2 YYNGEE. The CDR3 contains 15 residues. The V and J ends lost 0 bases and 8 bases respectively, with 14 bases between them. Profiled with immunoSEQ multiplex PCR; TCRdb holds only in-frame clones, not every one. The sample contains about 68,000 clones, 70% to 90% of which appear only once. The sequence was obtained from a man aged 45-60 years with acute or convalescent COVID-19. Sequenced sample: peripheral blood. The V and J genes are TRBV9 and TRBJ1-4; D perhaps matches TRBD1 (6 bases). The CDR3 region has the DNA TGTGCCAGCAGCGTAGGGGGGCTTCGGGGCGAAAAACTGTTTTTT. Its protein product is CASSVGGLRGEKLFF.